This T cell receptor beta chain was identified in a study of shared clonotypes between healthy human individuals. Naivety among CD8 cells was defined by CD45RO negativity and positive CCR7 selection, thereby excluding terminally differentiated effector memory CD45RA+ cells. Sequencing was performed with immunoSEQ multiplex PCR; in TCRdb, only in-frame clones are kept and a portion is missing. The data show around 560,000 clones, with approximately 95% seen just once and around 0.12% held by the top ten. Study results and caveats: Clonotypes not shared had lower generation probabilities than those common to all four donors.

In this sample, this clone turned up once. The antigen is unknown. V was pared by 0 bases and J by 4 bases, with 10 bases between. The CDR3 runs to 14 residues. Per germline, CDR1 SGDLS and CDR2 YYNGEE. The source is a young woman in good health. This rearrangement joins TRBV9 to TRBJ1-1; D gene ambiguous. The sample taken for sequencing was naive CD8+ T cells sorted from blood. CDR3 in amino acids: CASSVVPGTTEAFF. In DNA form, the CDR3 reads TGTGCCAGCAGCGTAGTCCCGGGAACCACTGAAGCTTTCTTT.